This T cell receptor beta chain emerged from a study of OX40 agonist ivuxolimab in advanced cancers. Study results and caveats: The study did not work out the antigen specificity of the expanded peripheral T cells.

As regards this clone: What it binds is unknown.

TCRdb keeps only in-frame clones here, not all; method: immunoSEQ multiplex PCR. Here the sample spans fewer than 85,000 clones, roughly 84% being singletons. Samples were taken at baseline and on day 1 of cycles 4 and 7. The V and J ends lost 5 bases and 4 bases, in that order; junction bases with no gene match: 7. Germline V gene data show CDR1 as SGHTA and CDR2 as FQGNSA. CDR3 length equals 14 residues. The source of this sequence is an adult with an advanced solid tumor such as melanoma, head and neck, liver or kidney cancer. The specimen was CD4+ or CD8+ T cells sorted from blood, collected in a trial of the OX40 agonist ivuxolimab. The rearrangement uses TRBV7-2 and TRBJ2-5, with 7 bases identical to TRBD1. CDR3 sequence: CASSTQTGSETQYF. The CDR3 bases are TGTGCCAGCAGCACACAGACAGGGTCAGAGACCCAGTACTTC.